The clone carrying this T cell receptor (beta chain) was recorded once. The V gene end was trimmed by 6 bases and the J gene end by 4 bases; junction bases not matched to a gene: 8. From germline, CDR1 is LNHDA and CDR2 SQIVND (reference sequence). CDR3 length: 15 amino acids. The sample belongs to a study of blood T cell repertoires in COVID-19. In the study overall: Spain, Italy and the United States supplied samples that represented acute and convalescent COVID-19. T cells, B-cell-depleted T cells, or PBMCs supplied cDNA or gDNA.

Per the authors' pipeline: The authors estimated nucleated cell counts from reference gene primer amplification. Libraries were prepared by immunoSEQ multiplex PCR; TCRdb keeps only in-frame clonotypes and omits some of them. V and J calls and clone size come straight from that table; D and trimming were deduced from the DNA. The table records over 200,000 clones, approximately 88% of them present only once. The chain uses TRBV19 and TRBJ2-2, with 7 bases aligning to TRBD1. The specimen sequenced was peripheral blood. This clonotype was sampled from a man in his 60s who had recovered from COVID-19. Here the CDR3 DNA reads TGTGCCAGTAGCTCTGACAGGGCCTTCACCGGGGAGCTGTTTTTT. Its translation: CASSSDRAFTGELFF.